A single sample is the source of the 14 T cell receptor beta chains below, sequenced in a study of molecular identifiers for immune sequencing clone quantification. TCRdb recomputed calls from the PCR reads with MiXCR, one row per CDR3 protein. Of under 600,000 distinct CDR3 sequences listed, over 20% were seen once; the top ten hold under 0.85%. Material for sequencing was naive CD8+ T cells from blood, with Jurkat cell RNA spiked in. Stated subset: FACS-sorted CD8+CD4-CCR7+CD45RA+ naive T cells. These receptors originate from a human donor in good health. Some libraries in this study had Jurkat cell RNA spiked in.

In DNA form, the CDR3 reads TGTGCCACCTTAGGACAGGGGGCTGAAGCTTTCTTT. Protein: CATLGQGAEAFF. The rearrangement links TRBV19 to TRBJ1-1; TRBD1 agrees at 10 bases. The CDR3 length is 12 residues. The germline V gene has CDR1 LNHDA and CDR2 SQIVND (reference sequence). J was trimmed by 6 bases and V by 10 bases; bases with no gene match: 5.

The V gene is TRBV11-1, the J gene TRBJ2-7, with 7 bases lining up with TRBD1. CDR3 length: 16 residues. J gave up 0 bases and V 2 bases, and 7 bases lay outside the gene matches. Germline V gene data show CDR1 as SGHAT and CDR2 as FQDESV (reference sequence). Here the CDR3 reads CASSLSRGGSSYEQYF. The CDR3, as DNA: TGTGCCAGCAGCTTATCTAGAGGGGGCAGCTCCTACGAGCAGTACTTC. Based on the CDR3 plus reference TRBV11-1 and TRBJ2-7, the full variable domain is EAEVAQSPRYKITEKSQAVAFWCDPISGHATLYWYRQILGQGPELLVQFQDESVVDDSQLPKDRFSAERLKGVDSTLKIQPAELGDSAMYLCASSLSRGGSSYEQYFGPGTRLTVT.

This clonotype appeared many times. The rearrangement links TRBV28 to TRBJ2-7; TRBD1 is a possible D gene (5 bases). The CDR3 consists of 15 residues. Per germline, CDR1 MDHEN and CDR2 SYDVKM. The V gene lost 4 bases and the J gene lost 4 bases, with 17 bases spanning the gap. DNA for the CDR3: TGTGCCAGCAGTTCGACCCGGACATTAGGGTACGAGCAGTACTTC. Translating gives CASSSTRTLGYEQYF.

Comments on this clonotype: It may be a read error: a sequence one base away is much more abundant. V gene TRBV20-1 combines with J gene TRBJ2-7; 7 bases map to TRBD2. CDR3 size: 14 residues. Germline CDR1 and CDR2: DFQATT and SNEGSKA (reference sequence). The CDR3 reads CSARVKRGPYEQHF. DNA of the CDR3: TGCAGTGCTAGAGTTAAGCGGGGCCCCTACGAGCAGCACTTC.

A word on this clonotype: One junction end does not reproduce the germline sequence, and a read error may be involved. V usage is TRBV6-1 and J usage is TRBJ2-1; TRBD2 agrees at 7 bases. The CDR3 consists of 14 residues. In germline, CDR1 is MNHNS, CDR2 SASEGT. The CDR3 DNA reads as TGTGCCAGCAGCCGGACTAGGGGAGACAATAAGCAGTTCTTC. As protein: CASSRTRGDNKQFF.

The chain has TRBV11-2 and TRBJ1-4, with D possibly being TRBD1 (6 bases). Germline assignment: CDR1 SGHAT and CDR2 FQNNGV. With 0 bases removed from V and 2 bases from J, the gap between germline ends came to 10 bases. The CDR3 loop spans 16 amino acids. This CDR3 is CASSLESGVTNEKLFF. The CDR3 bases are TGTGCCAGCAGCTTAGAATCAGGGGTGACTAATGAAAAACTGTTTTTT.

In its sample, this clonotype was seen many times. The chain is built from TRBV7-9 and TRBJ2-2; the D is unclear. V was pared by 2 bases and J by 1 base, with 8 bases between. The CDR3 totals 15 residues. Germline V gives CDR1 SEHNR, CDR2 FQNEAQ (reference sequence). The CDR3 is CASSLSTGNTGELFF. The CDR3 DNA reads as TGTGCCAGCAGCTTATCTACGGGGAACACCGGGGAGCTGTTTTTT.

V usage is TRBV6-5 and J usage is TRBJ2-2, with a weak D call TRBD1 (6 bases). Trimming took 6 bases from V and 3 from J, leaving 17 bases between them. Looked up from germline, CDR1 is MNHEY and CDR2 is SVGAGI. The CDR3 covers 16 residues. The CDR3 is CASSPTGHADTGELFF. CDR3 nucleotide sequence: TGTGCCAGCAGCCCCACAGGGCACGCGGACACCGGGGAGCTGTTTTTT.

This clonotype occurred many times. V and J are TRBV12-3 or TRBV12-4 and TRBJ1-2, with 12 bases lining up with TRBD1. After removal of 2 bases from V and 7 bases from J, the junction contained 8 bases not matched to a gene. The CDR3 is made up of 16 amino acids. The CDR3 nucleotides read TGTGCCAGCAGTTTAACTACGGGACAGGGGGCCACTGGCTACACCTTC. Translating gives CASSLTTGQGATGYTF.

Many counts were recorded for this clonotype. The chain has TRBV7-2 and TRBJ2-3, with 10 bases lining up with TRBD2. Germline trimming cut 4 bases from V and 2 bases from J; bases unmatched to any gene: 3. CDR3 length: 15 amino acids. Germline CDR1 is SGHTA and CDR2 is FQGNSA. The CDR3 protein is CASSSLAGITDTQYF. In nucleotides, the CDR3 is TGTGCCAGCAGCTCACTAGCGGGGATCACAGATACGCAGTATTTT.

The V gene is TRBV27, the J gene TRBJ1-1; TRBD1 matches 8 bases. This CDR3 has 14 amino acids. Germline CDR1 is MNHEY and CDR2 is SMNVEV (reference sequence). V was pared by 3 bases and J by 6 bases, with 6 bases of the junction left unmatched. CDR3 residues: CASSFASGQAEAFF. For the CDR3, the DNA is TGTGCCAGCAGTTTCGCATCGGGACAGGCTGAAGCTTTCTTT.

This clonotype appeared many times. The rearrangement joins TRBV21-1 to TRBJ1-5. TRBV21-1 is an annotated pseudogene. The CDR3 sequence is 15 residues long. The CDR3 region is CASSKVDITNQPQHF. CDR3 DNA: TGTGCCAGCAGCAAAGTTGATATTACCAATCAGCCCCAGCATTTT.

The chain links TRBV30 to TRBJ2-2; 7 bases match TRBD2. The CDR3 covers 15 residues. Germline values: CDR1 GTSNPN, CDR2 SVGIG (reference sequence). J lost 5 bases, V lost 0 bases, and 6 bases had no gene match. This CDR3 is CAWSVRWEGTGELFF. The CDR3 nucleotides read TGTGCCTGGAGTGTAAGGTGGGAGGGGACCGGGGAGCTGTTTTTT.

This CDR3 is CSARDPSGRWETQFF. The CDR3 bases are TGCAGTGCTAGAGATCCCTCAGGGAGGTGGGAGACCCAGTTCTTC. V is TRBV20-1 and J is TRBJ2-1; D is perhaps TRBD2 (6 bases). Germline V gene lookup returns CDR1 DFQATT and CDR2 SNEGSKA (reference sequence). V was cut by 0 bases and J by 13 bases, with 22 bases left in between. The CDR3 runs 15 residues.